Each of the 11 T cell receptor beta chains below was sequenced from the same sample in a study of T cell responses to AZD1222 COVID-19 vaccine. The table came from immunoSEQ multiplex PCR; TCRdb's copy has only in-frame clones and leaves some out. In the table there are 70,000 or so clones, around nine tenths of which are singletons. Sequenced material: peripheral blood, taken on day 0 of AZD1222 vaccination. These receptors were collected from an adult in good health.

The chain recombines TRBV12-3 or TRBV12-4 with TRBJ2-7; 7 nucleotides align to TRBD2. V shed 7 bases and J 0 bases; nucleotides not matched to a gene: 3. The CDR3 loop spans 13 amino acids. In DNA form, the CDR3 reads TGTGCCAGCAAAACGGGAGGCTCCTACGAGCAGTACTTC. It translates to CASKTGGSYEQYF.

This clone was observed a few times. The gene calls are TRBV5-1 and TRBJ2-1; a possible D gene is TRBD2 (6 bases). V shed 0 bases and J shed 4 bases, with 11 bases lying between them. The CDR3 covers 15 residues. Germline values: CDR1 SGHRS, CDR2 YFSETQ. For the CDR3, the DNA is TGCGCCAGCAGCTTGGGACTAGTCGAGTACAATGAGCAGTTCTTC. It translates to CASSLGLVEYNEQFF.

This clone has more than one count but fewer than ten. This chain joins TRBV6-4 and TRBJ1-5, with unresolved D. The CDR3 has 13 residues. From germline, CDR1 is MRHNA and CDR2 SNTAGT. With 3 bases removed from V and 0 bases from J, the gap between germline ends came to 3 bases. This CDR3 is CASSESSNQPQHF. The CDR3, as DNA: TGTGCCAGCAGTGAGTCTAGCAATCAGCCCCAGCATTTT.

The J gene is TRBJ2-5, the V gene TRBV24-1, with TRBD1 as a possible D gene (5 bases). V lost 2 bases to trimming and J lost 4 bases, with 13 bases between them. The CDR3 totals 15 residues. The germline V gene has CDR1 KGHDR and CDR2 SFDVKD. The CDR3 sequence: CATSDSGSVGETQYF. The CDR3 DNA follows: TGTGCCACCAGTGATTCAGGGTCGGTGGGAGAGACCCAGTACTTC.

The rearrangement links TRBV15 to TRBJ1-5; no reliable D call. The CDR3 runs to 16 residues. The germline V gene has CDR1 LNHNV and CDR2 YYDKDF (reference sequence). Trimming removed 4 bases at V and 2 bases at J, with 15 bases between. CDR3 region: CATSKDGRSGNQPQHF. The CDR3, as DNA: TGTGCCACCAGCAAGGACGGGAGGTCGGGCAATCAGCCCCAGCATTTT.

This chain uses TRBV13 with TRBJ2-5; 9 nucleotides line up with TRBD2. The ends lost 3 bases at V and 2 bases at J; junction bases unmatched: 7. Germline-derived CDR1 and CDR2 are PRHDT and FYEKMQ (reference sequence). The CDR3 is made up of 16 amino acids. CDR3 protein: CASSFRTSDTQETQYF. The DNA of the CDR3 is TGTGCCAGCAGCTTTAGGACTAGCGACACACAAGAGACCCAGTACTTC.

The CDR3 spells CASSPTGDYGYTF. Written as DNA, the CDR3 is TGTGCCAGCTCACCTACAGGGGACTATGGCTACACCTTC. The V gene is TRBV18, the J gene TRBJ1-2; 7 bases align to TRBD1. The CDR3 has 13 amino acids. V shed 3 bases and J 3 bases; nucleotides not matched to a gene: 1. Looked up from germline, CDR1 is KGHSH and CDR2 is LQKENI.

Written as DNA, the CDR3 is TGTGCCAGCAGCTATCGGACAGGCGCTAAAAAAGCCCAGCATTTT. It codes for CASSYRTGAKKAQHF. This rearrangement joins TRBV5-8 to TRBJ1-5; 7 bases match TRBD1. Unmatched junction bases numbered 14, after V lost 3 bases and J lost 11 bases. Germline lookup yields CDR1 SGHTS and CDR2 YDEGEE. CDR3 length: 15 amino acids.

The chain combines TRBV3-1 (or the pseudogene TRBV3-2) with TRBJ1-1, with D perhaps TRBD1 (6 bases). Trimming removed 2 bases at V and 5 bases at J, with 15 bases between. The CDR3 spans 15 residues. Germline V gene sequence: CDR1 LGHDT, CDR2 YNNKEL (reference sequence). Written as DNA, the CDR3 is TGTGCCAGCAGCCAATGGGGGGGCAGAGAGACTGAAGCTTTCTTT. It yields the protein CASSQWGGRETEAFF.

The CDR3 sequence is CASSLKEGYEQYF. The CDR3 nucleotides are TGTGCCAGCAGTTTAAAGGAGGGGTACGAGCAGTACTTC. The genes are TRBV27 and TRBJ2-7; TRBD2 is a possible D gene (6 bases). The germline gives CDR1 MNHEY, CDR2 SMNVEV (reference sequence). V lost 2 bases to trimming and J lost 4 bases, with 9 bases between them. This CDR3 is 13 amino acids long.

The CDR3 is CASSSQGADTEAFF. CDR3 in DNA: TGTGCCAGCAGCTCACAGGGGGCGGACACTGAAGCTTTCTTT. V is TRBV27 and J is TRBJ1-1, with 9 bases that match TRBD1. CDR3 length equals 14 residues. Losses at the gene ends were 6 bases for V and 3 bases for J; bases not matched to a gene: 5. Germline lookup yields CDR1 MNHEY and CDR2 SMNVEV (reference sequence).